Sequencing of this T cell receptor (beta chain) was carried out in a study of shared clonotypes between healthy human individuals. Whole-study context: CD4 naive cells filled three plates per donor, CD4 memory three, CD8 naive two and CD8 memory one. Study-level points and caveats: As a rule, naive subsets had a larger estimated richness than memory subsets.

Germline V CDR1 and CDR2: SEHNR, FQNEAQ (reference sequence). This CDR3 has 13 amino acids. V lost 6 bases and J lost 9; bases outside the gene matches: 7. The repertoire was sequenced with immunoSEQ multiplex PCR; TCRdb's copy has only in-frame clones and lacks some. The sample gives approximately 810,000 clones, 80% to 95% of which show up once; about 25% is in the top ten. Only CD45RO-negative cells positively selected for CCR7 counted as naive CD8 cells, so terminally differentiated effector memory CD45RA+ cells were excluded. Worth noting for this clone: Antigen specificity is unknown.

This rearrangement joins TRBV7-9 to TRBJ2-1; 8 bases are a match to TRBD2. The TCR was taken from a man aged 25-45 years in good health. The sample consisted of naive CD8+ T cells sorted from blood. In nucleotides, the CDR3 is TGTGCCAGCAGTTTCCCAGCGGGAGTTGAGCAGTTCTTC. Translated, it gives CASSFPAGVEQFF.